This T cell receptor (beta chain) was identified in a study of cytomegalovirus exposure and HLA in healthy donors. CDR3 length: 13 amino acids. The V end was cut by 3 bases, the J end by 4 bases, with 6 bases between. Per the germline V gene, CDR1 is SGHTA and CDR2 is FQGNSA. Researchers ran the PCR with 60 Vbeta and 13 Jbeta primers. Using immunoSEQ multiplex PCR, the repertoire was profiled, and TCRdb retains in-frame clones only, with some absent. The data contain 180,000 or so clones, approximately 73% of them singletons. This clone was picked up a small number of times. The sequence derives from a woman aged 30 to 39 in good health and CMV-seropositive. The chain uses TRBV7-2 and TRBJ2-2; D is uncertain. Sequencing was performed on PBMCs. This CDR3 reads CASSLGFTGELFF. CDR3 coding DNA: TGTGCCAGCAGCTTGGGCTTCACCGGGGAGCTGTTTTTT.